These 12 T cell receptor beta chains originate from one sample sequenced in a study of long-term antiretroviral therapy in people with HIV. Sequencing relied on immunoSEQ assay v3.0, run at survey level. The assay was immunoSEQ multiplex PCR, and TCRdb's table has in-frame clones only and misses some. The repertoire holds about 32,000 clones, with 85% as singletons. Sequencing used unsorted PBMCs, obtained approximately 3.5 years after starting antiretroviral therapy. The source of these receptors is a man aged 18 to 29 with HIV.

Here the CDR3 reads CASGGSNSFSSGNTIYF. In nucleotides, the CDR3 is TGCGCCAGCGGTGGGAGTAACAGCTTTTCCTCTGGAAACACCATATATTTT. The rearrangement joins TRBV5-1 to TRBJ1-3; D unresolved. CDR3 length: 17 residues. Trimming left V 7 bases short and J 0 bases short, with 20 bases between. Germline-derived CDR1 and CDR2 are SGHRS and YFSETQ.

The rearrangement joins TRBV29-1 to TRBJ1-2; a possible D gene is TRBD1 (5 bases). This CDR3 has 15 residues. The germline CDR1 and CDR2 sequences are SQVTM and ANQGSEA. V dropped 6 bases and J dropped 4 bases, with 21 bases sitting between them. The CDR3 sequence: CSVDFEGAWSYGYTF. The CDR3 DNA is TGCAGCGTGGACTTCGAAGGGGCGTGGAGCTATGGCTACACCTTC.

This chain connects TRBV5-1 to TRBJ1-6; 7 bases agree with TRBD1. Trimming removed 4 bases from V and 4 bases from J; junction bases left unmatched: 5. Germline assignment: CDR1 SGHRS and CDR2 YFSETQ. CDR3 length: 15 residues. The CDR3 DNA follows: TGCGCCAGCAGCCCGGGACAGCAGTATAATTCACCCCTCCACTTT. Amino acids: CASSPGQQYNSPLHF.

Here the CDR3 DNA reads TGTGCCAGCAGTCACACGGCCGGGTCTGGCCATGAGCAGTTCTTC. This sequence encodes CASSHTAGSGHEQFF. The rearrangement joins TRBV6-6 to TRBJ2-1; D remains ambiguous. This CDR3 is built from 15 residues. V lost 5 bases and J lost 8, with 19 bases in between. Germline loops: CDR1 MNHNY, CDR2 SVGAGI (reference sequence).

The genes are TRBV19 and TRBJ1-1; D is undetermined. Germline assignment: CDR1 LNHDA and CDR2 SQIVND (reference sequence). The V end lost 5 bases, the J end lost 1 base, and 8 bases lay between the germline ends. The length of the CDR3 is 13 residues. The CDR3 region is CASSSGPNTEAFF. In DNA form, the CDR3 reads TGTGCCAGTAGTTCAGGTCCGAACACTGAAGCTTTCTTT.

CDR3 region: CASSPATGLPLAGGPGEIPETQYF. CDR3 DNA sequence: TGTGCCAGCAGTCCTGCGACAGGACTTCCCCTAGCGGGAGGGCCCGGCGAGATCCCAGAGACCCAGTACTTC. The chain combines TRBV27 with TRBJ2-5; TRBD2 matches 12 bases. The CDR3 totals 24 residues. The junction had 32 bases not matched to a gene; V was cut back by 5 bases and J by 4 bases. CDR1 is MNHEY and CDR2 is SMNVEV in the germline V gene (reference sequence).

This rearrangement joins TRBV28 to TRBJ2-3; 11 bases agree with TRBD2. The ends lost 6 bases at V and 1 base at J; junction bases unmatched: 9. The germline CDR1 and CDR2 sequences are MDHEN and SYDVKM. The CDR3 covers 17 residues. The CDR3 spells CASRVLAGVGRTDTQYF. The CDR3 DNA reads TGTGCCAGCAGGGTACTAGCGGGAGTGGGGCGCACAGATACGCAGTATTTT.

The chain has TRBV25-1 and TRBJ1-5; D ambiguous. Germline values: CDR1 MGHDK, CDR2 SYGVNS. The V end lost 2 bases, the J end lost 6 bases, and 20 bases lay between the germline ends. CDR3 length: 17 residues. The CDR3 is CASSESKGGFGSQPQHF. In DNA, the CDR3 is TGTGCCAGCAGTGAAAGTAAAGGAGGGTTTGGTAGTCAGCCCCAGCATTTT.

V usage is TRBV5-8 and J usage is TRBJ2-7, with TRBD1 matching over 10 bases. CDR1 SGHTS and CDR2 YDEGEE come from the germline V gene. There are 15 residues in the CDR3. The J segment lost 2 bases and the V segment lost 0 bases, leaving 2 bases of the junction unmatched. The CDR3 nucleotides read TGTGCCAGCAGCTTGGAGACAGGGGGCCCCTACGAGCAGTACTTC. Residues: CASSLETGGPYEQYF.

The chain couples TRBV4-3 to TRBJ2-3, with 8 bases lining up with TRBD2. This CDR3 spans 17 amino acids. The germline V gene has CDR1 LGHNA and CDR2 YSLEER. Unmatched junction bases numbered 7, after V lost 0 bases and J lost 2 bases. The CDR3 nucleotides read TGCGCCAGCAGCCAAGACCCAGCGGGAGCCTTCACAGATACGCAGTATTTT. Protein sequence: CASSQDPAGAFTDTQYF.

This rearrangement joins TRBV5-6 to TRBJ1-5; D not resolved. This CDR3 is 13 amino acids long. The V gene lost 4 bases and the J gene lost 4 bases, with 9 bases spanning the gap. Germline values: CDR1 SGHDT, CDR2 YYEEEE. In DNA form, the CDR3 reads TGTGCCAGCAGCCCGGACGGGAATCAGCCCCAGCATTTT. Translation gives CASSPDGNQPQHF.

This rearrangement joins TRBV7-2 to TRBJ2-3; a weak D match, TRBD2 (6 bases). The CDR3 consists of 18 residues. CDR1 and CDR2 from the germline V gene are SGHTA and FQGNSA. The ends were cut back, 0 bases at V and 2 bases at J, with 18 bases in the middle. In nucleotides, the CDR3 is TGTGCCAGCAGCTTAGCGCGGGCAGGGAGGAAGGACACAGATACGCAGTATTTT. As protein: CASSLARAGRKDTDTQYF. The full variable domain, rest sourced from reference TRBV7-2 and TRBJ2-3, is GAGVSQSPSNKVTEKGKDVELRCDPISGHTALYWYRQSLGQGLEFLIYFQGNSAPDKSGLPSDRFSAERTGGSVSTLTIQRTQQEDSAVYLCASSLARAGRKDTDTQYFGPGTRLTVL.